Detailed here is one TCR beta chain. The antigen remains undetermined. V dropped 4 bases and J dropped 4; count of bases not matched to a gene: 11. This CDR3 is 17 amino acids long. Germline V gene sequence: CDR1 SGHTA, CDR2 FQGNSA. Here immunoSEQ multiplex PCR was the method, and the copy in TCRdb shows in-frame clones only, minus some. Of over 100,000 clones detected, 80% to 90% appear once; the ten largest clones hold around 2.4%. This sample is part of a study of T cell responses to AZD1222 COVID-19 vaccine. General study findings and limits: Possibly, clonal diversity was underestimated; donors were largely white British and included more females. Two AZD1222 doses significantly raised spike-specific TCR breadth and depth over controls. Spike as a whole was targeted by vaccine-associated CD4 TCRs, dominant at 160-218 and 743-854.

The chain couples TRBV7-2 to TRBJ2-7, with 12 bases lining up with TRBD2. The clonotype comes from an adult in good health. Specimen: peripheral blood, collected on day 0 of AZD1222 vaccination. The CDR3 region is CASSSPTSGRMVYEQYF. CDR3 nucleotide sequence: TGTGCCAGCAGCTCGCCAACTAGCGGGAGGATGGTGTACGAGCAGTACTTC.